The clone carrying this T cell receptor beta chain was seen a single time. A Seattle source enrolled patients during active infection and followed them longitudinally. The entry originates in a study of blood T cell repertoires in COVID-19. Whole-study context: Acute-phase and convalescent COVID-19 samples originated in the United States, Italy and Spain. PBMCs, B-cell-depleted T cells, or T cells were the source of the cDNA or gDNA that made up the material.

In the original processing: Estimated nucleated cell counts came from reference gene primer amplification. Profiling relied on immunoSEQ multiplex PCR, and the TCRdb table lists in-frame clones only, not all of them. V and J calls and clone size are those listed in that table; D and trimming were worked out from the DNA. Of tens of thousands of clones listed, around 92% are singletons. The CDR3 runs 13 residues. V was clipped by 3 bases and J by 5 bases, with 11 bases between them. Germline CDR1 MGHRA, CDR2 YSYEKL. Source material: peripheral blood. The V gene is TRBV4-1, the J gene TRBJ2-7; perhaps TRBD1 as D (6 bases). The TCR comes from a man aged 50 to 60 with COVID-19, enrolled during active disease. The CDR3 region has the DNA TGCGCCAGCAGCCAGGAGAGGGGGAACGAGCAGTACTTC. It specifies CASSQERGNEQYF.